The clone carrying this T cell receptor beta chain was found a few times. Its antigen is as yet unknown. RNA transcripts were the template for amplifying TCR beta CDR3 regions. During a first-round RT-PCR of the TCR CDR3, the HTBI primer set was used. From the multiplex PCR reads, TCRdb called clonotypes with MiXCR, one entry per CDR3 protein. Of around 360,000 distinct CDR3 sequences detected, roughly 15% appear once; the ten largest clones hold roughly 20%. Diagnoses rested on clinical symptoms, serum thyroxine and TRAb, thyroid ultrasound and orbital computed tomography. The PBMCs were taken from 10 ml of fresh peripheral blood. The sample is drawn from a study of T cells in Graves' hyperthyroidism and ophthalmopathy. The CDR3 has 13 amino acids. Trimming cost V 8 bases and J 3 bases; bases outside gene matches: 7. Germline loops: CDR1 LNHDA, CDR2 SQIVND (reference sequence). Whole-study results and caveats: Before onset, by a median of approximately 6.2 months, the model predicted ophthalmopathy. Ophthalmopathy was distinguished from stable hyperthyroidism by 13 V-J signatures.

The sequenced sample was blood. The origin of this receptor is a woman aged 60-75 years with Graves' ophthalmopathy. The chain employs TRBV19 and TRBJ2-7; the match to TRBD1 covers 7 bases. The CDR3 is CASATGQNYEQYF. CDR3 nucleotide sequence: TGTGCCAGTGCGACAGGGCAAAACTACGAGCAGTACTTC.